A selection of T cell receptor beta chains follows, all from one sample in a study of blood T cell repertoires in COVID-19. Some clones are missing from TCRdb's copy, which holds only in-frame ones; the method was immunoSEQ multiplex PCR. The table includes 110,000 to 150,000 clones, around 87% detected once. The sequencing sample was made of PBMCs or T cells enriched from blood (not recorded which). The source of these receptors is a man aged 60-69 years who had recovered from COVID-19. Both conserved end residues are part of each CDR3. A D gene is named only where the DNA matches it firmly. Clone size appears in some rows only: once, few, many, or a class for an expanded clone.

TRBD1,TRBV3-1/TRBV3-2,TRBJ1-2,NA,TGTGCCAGCAGCCAAGCGGACAGGGGTAGTAGCTACACCTTC,CASSQADRGSSYTF
NA,TRBV28,TRBJ1-4,once,TGTGCCAGCAACTCATTCCCCGAAAAACTGTTTTTT,CASNSFPEKLFF
TRBD1,TRBV5-4,TRBJ1-2,NA,TGTGCCAGCAGCTTGGGGACAGGGATGTTCTATGGCTACACCTTC,CASSLGTGMFYGYTF
TRBD1,TRBV28,TRBJ2-3,NA,TGTGCCAGCAGTTTATGGGACAGGAGCACAGATACGCAGTATTTT,CASSLWDRSTDTQYF
NA,TRBV4-1,TRBJ1-2,NA,TGCGCCAGCAGCCAAATGGTAGCCTATGGCTACACCTTC,CASSQMVAYGYTF
TRBD1,TRBV7-8,TRBJ1-2,NA,TGTGCCAGCACCTACCTCGGGACAGGGGTCGGAGGCTACACCTTC,CASTYLGTGVGGYTF
NA,TRBV30,TRBJ1-1,NA,TGTGCCTGGAGTGAGGCAGGGAACACTGAAGCTTTCTTT,CAWSEAGNTEAFF
TRBD1,TRBV7-6,TRBJ2-2,NA,TGTGCCAGCAGCCAGGACAGGGCCAGGGCCGGGGAGCTGTTTTTT,CASSQDRARAGELFF
NA,TRBV5-4,TRBJ2-5,NA,TGTGCCAGCAGCTTGACTGCTTATCAAGAGACCCAGTACTTC,CASSLTAYQETQYF
NA,TRBV3-1/TRBV3-2,TRBJ1-6,NA,TGTGCCAGCAGCCATGGGCAGGGGACGTCACCCCTCCACTTT,CASSHGQGTSPLHF
NA,TRBV2,TRBJ1-3,NA,TGTGCCAGCAGTGTGGGGGGGGTCCTCTCTGGAAACACCATATATTTT,CASSVGGVLSGNTIYF
TRBD1,TRBV19,TRBJ1-5,NA,TGTGCCAGTAGTATCGAGACAGGGTTCAATCAGCCCCAGCATTTT,CASSIETGFNQPQHF
TRBD2,TRBV3-1/TRBV3-2,TRBJ2-3,NA,TGTGCCAGCAGCCAAGCGGGGGGGCCGCGAACAGATACGCAGTATTTT,CASSQAGGPRTDTQYF
NA,TRBV19,TRBJ1-4,NA,TGTGCCAGTAGTATAAGCCGTGAAAAACTGTTTTTT,CASSISREKLFF
TRBD1,TRBV2,TRBJ2-5,NA,TGTGCCAGCAAGCGGACAGGGGGAGAGGGGACCCAGTACTTC,CASKRTGGEGTQYF
NA,TRBV7-8,TRBJ1-5,NA,TGTGCCAGCAGCCGGGCTGGTCAGCCCCAGCATTTT,CASSRAGQPQHF
NA,TRBV18,TRBJ2-2,once,TGTGCCAGCTCTAATACCAAAGCCCGGGTCACCGGGGAGCTGTTTTTT,CASSNTKARVTGELFF
NA,TRBV4-1,TRBJ1-2,NA,TGCGCCAGCAGCCAAGCAGGGCGGAGCTACACCTTC,CASSQAGRSYTF
NA,TRBV4-1,TRBJ1-2,NA,TGCGCCAGCAGCCAAGACCCGGACAACGCCTCGGGCTACACCTTC,CASSQDPDNASGYTF
TRBD1,TRBV29-1,TRBJ2-7,NA,TGCAGCGTTGGACCTACCACCGGGACAGGGATCTACGAGCAGTACTTC,CSVGPTTGTGIYEQYF
NA,TRBV24-1,TRBJ2-7,NA,TGTGCCACCAGTGATTGGACGGGTCGGGGTTCCTACGAGCAGTACTTC,CATSDWTGRGSYEQYF
TRBD1,TRBV15,TRBJ1-4,once,TGTGCCACCAGCAGAGATTGGGGACAGATACGAGAAAAACTGTTTTTT,CATSRDWGQIREKLFF
TRBD1,TRBV7-2,TRBJ2-7,NA,TGTGCCAGCAGCTGGACAGGGGACGAGCAGTACTTC,CASSWTGDEQYF
NA,TRBV2,TRBJ2-5,NA,TGTGCCAGCAGTGAAAGGTCGGGGGTCGCGACCCAGTACTTC,CASSERSGVATQYF
TRBD2,TRBV27,TRBJ2-1,NA,TGTGCCAGCAGACGTGCGGGGGTTAACAATGAGCAGTTCTTC,CASRRAGVNNEQFF
TRBD2,TRBV3-1/TRBV3-2,TRBJ2-1,few,TGTGCCAGCAGCCAAGTAGGTGGCGGGGGCTACAATGAGCAGTTCTTC,CASSQVGGGGYNEQFF
TRBD2,TRBV4-1,TRBJ2-3,NA,TGCGCCAGCAGCCAAGTTCTAGCGGGGCCAGATACGCAGTATTTT,CASSQVLAGPDTQYF
TRBD1,TRBV5-4,TRBJ1-6,NA,TGTGCCAGTGGTAAGCCCGGGACAGGGGGCTCACCCCTCCACTTT,CASGKPGTGGSPLHF